This T cell receptor (beta chain) was captured by sequencing in a study of shared T cell receptors in the human thymus. Sequencing was performed with immunoSEQ multiplex PCR; in TCRdb, only in-frame clones are kept and a portion is missing. The repertoire has approximately 760,000 clones, approximately 85% of them found once; the top ten carry 0.008% to 0.011%. Per the germline V gene, CDR1 is MRHNA and CDR2 is SNTAGT. V was shortened by 0 bases and J by 3 bases, with 14 bases between the two germline ends. This CDR3 contains 17 residues. These data also featured in a second study, about human thymus T cells. In that study: All donors were healthy Finnish infants who were undergoing corrective surgery to treat congenital heart defects. Thymus was obtained from resections taken during corrective heart surgery. It looked as if thymic and blood repertoires used V and J genes in a biased way.

The chain uses TRBV6-4 and TRBJ2-2; possible D gene TRBD1, 5 bases. This TCR was sampled from a girl in the first two years of life with a congenital heart defect. Source material: thymocytes. Written as DNA, the CDR3 is TGTGCCAGCAGTGACTCCACAAAGACAGTCCACACCGGGGAGCTGTTTTTT. This gives the protein CASSDSTKTVHTGELFF.